This T cell receptor (beta chain) is from a study of Ad26.COV2.S vaccination and SARS-CoV-2 variants (dated by TCRdb to about 2021). With regard to the full study: Donors in the vaccine arm were drawn from COV1001, a phase I-IIa trial of Ad26.COV2.S in healthy adults that was multicentre, randomized, double-blind and placebo-controlled. Investigators remained blinded to trial group allocation during experiments and outcome assessment. Ad26.COV2.S was administered intramuscularly at 5 x 10^10 or 1 x 10^11 viral particles, either as a single shot or as two shots given 56 days apart. The TCR-sequenced set comprised about 32 samples: some 19 Ad26.COV2.S vaccine recipients, 5 placebo recipients and 8 SARS-CoV-2 convalescent individuals. Trial participants were randomized into five groups of five: low-dose or high-dose Ad26.COV2.S given once or twice, or placebo on both occasions. TCRbeta repertoire sequencing was used to assess the specificity and breadth of SARS-CoV-2-reactive T cell receptors after Ad26.COV2.S vaccination. Overall study outcomes, separate from this receptor: Substantial breadth of spike-specific CD8+ and CD4+ T cell responses was reported after vaccination. According to the authors, total T cell responses may have been underestimated by the TCR breadth and depth analyses. Comparable non-spike TCR breadth was observed between vaccine and placebo recipients, consistent with only spike being contained in the vaccine. The study was not powered to compare responses between vaccine doses or regimens. Higher spike-specific TCR breadth was observed in Ad26.COV2.S recipients than in placebo recipients (P = 0.0014).

The immunoSEQ Assay was used to sequence TCRbeta CDR3 regions. After extraction, genomic DNA underwent amplification by bias-controlled multiplex PCR, followed by high-throughput sequencing. The paper's processing steps were these. To quantify the absolute abundance of every unique TCRbeta CDR3 region, sequences were collapsed and filtered. T cell fraction was estimated by normalization of TCRbeta template counts to usable DNA, with usable DNA being measured through amplification of reference genes present in all nucleated cells. Repertoire TCRs were annotated as SARS-CoV-2-specific by exact matching of V gene, CDR3 amino acid sequence and J gene to a known reactive TCR set. The reference SARS-CoV-2 TCR set was derived from MIRA and filtered for enrichment in COVID-19-positive ImmuneCODE repertoires, a step that removed public or cross-reactive TCRs. Drawing on the MIRA antigens, annotated TCRs were analysed further at the level of specific ORF or position within ORF. Depth was the summed frequency of annotated unique rearrangements, while breadth was defined as annotated unique rearrangements over total unique productive rearrangements. Two-sided Wilcoxon rank-sum tests were applied when comparing TCR breadth between groups. TCRdb's version of the immuneACCESS table is confined to in-frame rearrangements and falls short of the full clone set. An unresolved V gene accounts for under half of the shortfall where checked; the remainder is of unknown origin. That table supplies the V and J calls and clone size; D and trimming were determined from the DNA. The sample includes about 680,000 clones, with around 92% observed a single time. About 1.5% of the sample goes to the ten largest clones.

Per the publication, the treatment or condition label means: about 20 received Ad26.COV2.S at low or high dose, single or two shots; five or six received placebo; per-sample allocation not given. Repertoires of vaccine and placebo recipients were sequenced from samples taken on day 63 after the first injection. In Cohort 1b, around 25 adults aged 18-55 years were enrolled at a single site in Boston, USA, between 29 July and 7 August 2020. Ad26.COV2.S was a replication-incompetent adenovirus type 26 vector that expressed a prefusion-stabilized SARS-CoV-2 spike protein derived from the original Wuhan strain. As to this clone: This receptor's antigen is unknown. Nothing much larger sits one base from this clone, and base qualities are not available.

The germline V gene (reference sequence) sets CDR1 to LNHDA and CDR2 to SQIVND. Counted from cysteine to phenylalanine, this CDR3 has 14 amino acids. Left in the record is the CDR3 DNA by itself, 42 bases read in frame from the first base. V lost 4 bases and J lost 4 bases; the stretch between them is 11 bases long. The specimen was peripheral blood, collected in a trial of Ad26.COV2.S vaccine versus placebo. The chain links TRBV19 with TRBJ2-4; tentative D gene TRBD2, with 5 bases matching. The receptor's source is a person aged 18 to 65 who received the Ad26.COV2.S COVID-19 vaccine or a placebo. Here the CDR3 is given as CASSNPGEKNIQYF. The DNA sequence is given as TGTGCCAGTAGTAACCCCGGGGAAAAAAACATTCAGTACTTC.